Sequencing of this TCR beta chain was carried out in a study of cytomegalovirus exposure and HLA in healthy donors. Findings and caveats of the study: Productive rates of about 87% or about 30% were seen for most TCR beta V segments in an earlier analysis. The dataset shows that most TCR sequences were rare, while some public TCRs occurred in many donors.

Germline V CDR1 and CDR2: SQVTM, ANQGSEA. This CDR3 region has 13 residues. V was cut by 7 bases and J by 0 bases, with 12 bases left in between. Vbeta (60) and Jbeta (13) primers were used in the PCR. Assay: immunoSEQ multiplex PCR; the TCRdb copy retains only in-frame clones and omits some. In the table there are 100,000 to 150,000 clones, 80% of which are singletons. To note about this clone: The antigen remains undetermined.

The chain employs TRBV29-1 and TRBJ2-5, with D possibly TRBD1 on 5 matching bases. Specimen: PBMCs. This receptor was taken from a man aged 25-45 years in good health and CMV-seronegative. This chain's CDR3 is CSAERQNQETQYF. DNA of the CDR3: TGCAGCGCCGAGAGACAGAACCAAGAGACCCAGTACTTC.